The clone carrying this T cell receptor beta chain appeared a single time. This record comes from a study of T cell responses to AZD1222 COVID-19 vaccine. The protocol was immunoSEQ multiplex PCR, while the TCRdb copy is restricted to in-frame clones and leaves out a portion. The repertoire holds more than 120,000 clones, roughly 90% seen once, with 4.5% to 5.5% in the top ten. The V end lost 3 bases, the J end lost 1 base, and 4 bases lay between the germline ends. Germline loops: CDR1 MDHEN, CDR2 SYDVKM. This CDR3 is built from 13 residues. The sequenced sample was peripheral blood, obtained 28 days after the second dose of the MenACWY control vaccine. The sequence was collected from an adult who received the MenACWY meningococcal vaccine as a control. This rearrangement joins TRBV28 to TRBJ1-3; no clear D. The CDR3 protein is CASSFRSGNTIYF. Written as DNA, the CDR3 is TGTGCCAGCAGTTTTCGGTCTGGAAACACCATATATTTT.